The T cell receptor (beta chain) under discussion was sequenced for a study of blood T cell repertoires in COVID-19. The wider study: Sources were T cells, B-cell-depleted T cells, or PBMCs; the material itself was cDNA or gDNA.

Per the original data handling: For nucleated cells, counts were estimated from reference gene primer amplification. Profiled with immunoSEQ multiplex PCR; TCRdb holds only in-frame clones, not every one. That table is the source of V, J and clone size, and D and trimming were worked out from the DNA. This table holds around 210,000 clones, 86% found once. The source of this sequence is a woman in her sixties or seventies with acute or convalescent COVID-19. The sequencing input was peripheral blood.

The CDR3, as DNA: TGTGCCAGCAGCCCCGGGATCTATTCCTACAATGAGCAGTTCTTC. Translated, it gives CASSPGIYSYNEQFF. The chain couples TRBV9 to TRBJ2-1, with TRBD2 as a possible D gene (5 bases). Germline loops: CDR1 SGDLS, CDR2 YYNGEE. Trimming took 4 bases from V and 1 from J, leaving 12 bases between them. The CDR3 loop spans 15 amino acids.